The 10 T cell receptor beta chains in this list originate from one sample, sequenced in a study of T-cell reconstitution after alpha-beta-depleted transplantation in children. Unique molecular identifiers were used to barcode this TCRbeta library. Each CDR3 protein gets one entry after TCRdb re-called the PCR reads with MiXCR. The table has about a million distinct CDR3 sequences, roughly 29% seen once. Sequencing was performed on PBMCs, mostly from graft donor cells, taken 360 days after TCRalphabeta/CD19-depleted stem cell transplant. The source is a boy under three years old who had a stem cell transplant for SCID, so the T cells may come from the graft donor.

This clonotype has only a few counts. This chain links TRBV27 with TRBJ2-1; D is tentatively TRBD1 or TRBD2 (6 bases each). V was pared by 4 bases and J by 2 bases, with 12 bases between. Per the germline V gene, CDR1 is MNHEY and CDR2 is SMNVEV (reference sequence). The CDR3 runs to 15 residues. Here the CDR3 DNA reads TGTGCCAGCAGTTCGAGGGGGGTCGCCTACAATGAGCAGTTCTTC. Its translation is CASSSRGVAYNEQFF.

This clonotype was seen more than once but under ten times. The chain joins TRBV12-3 or TRBV12-4 to TRBJ2-1, with D tentatively TRBD1 (6 bases). The germline V and J ends were trimmed by 2 bases and 5 bases, with 16 bases remaining between them. CDR3 length equals 16 residues. The CDR3 region is CASSLRAGVMHNEQFF. In DNA form, the CDR3 reads TGTGCCAGCAGTTTAAGGGCAGGGGTGATGCACAATGAGCAGTTCTTC.

The genes are TRBV18 and TRBJ2-7; D is tentatively TRBD1 or TRBD2 (5 bases each). The CDR3 has 15 amino acids. Trimming cost V 3 bases and J 5 bases, with 17 bases left between them. Germline-derived CDR1 and CDR2 are KGHSH and LQKENI. This CDR3 reads CASSPNRDEPHEQYF. The CDR3 DNA sequence: TGTGCCAGCTCACCCAATCGGGACGAACCCCACGAGCAGTACTTC. Filled out from reference TRBV18 and TRBJ2-7, the complete variable domain reads NAGVMQNPRHLVRRRGQEARLRCSPMKGHSHVYWYRQLPEEGLKFMVYLQKENIIDESGMPKERFSAEFPKEGPSILRIQQVVRGDSAAYFCASSPNRDEPHEQYFGPGTRLTVT.

This clonotype was recorded many times. J is TRBJ2-3 and V is TRBV9; possibly TRBD1 or TRBD2 for D (5 bases each). Per germline, CDR1 SGDLS and CDR2 YYNGEE. Deletions cut 0 bases from V and 2 bases from J, with 16 bases between. The CDR3 is made up of 17 amino acids. CDR3 residues: CASSVDTSGGTTDTQYF. In nucleotides, the CDR3 is TGTGCCAGCAGCGTAGACACTAGTGGGGGAACCACAGATACGCAGTATTTT.

In its sample, this clonotype was seen a few times. The chain carries TRBV24-1 and TRBJ2-1, with 8 bases that match TRBD2. CDR1 and CDR2 from the germline V gene are KGHDR and SFDVKD. The CDR3 is 16 residues long. V gave up 0 bases and J gave up 6 bases; unmatched junction bases: 6. CDR3 sequence (DNA): TGTGCCACCAGTGATTTGCGGGGGGGCCCCTTCAATGAGCAGTTCTTC. Its protein is CATSDLRGGPFNEQFF.

About this clonotype: One end of the junction varies from germline; a read error may be responsible. This chain connects TRBV20-1 to TRBJ1-4; D is uncertain. The germline V gene encodes CDR1 DFQATT and CDR2 SNEGSKA (reference sequence). The CDR3 loop spans 15 amino acids. CDR3 sequence reads: CSARAGPATNEKLFF. The CDR3, as DNA: TGCAGTGCCAGAGCAGGACCTGCAACTAATGAAAAACTGTTTTTT.

This clonotype has only a few counts. The gene calls are TRBV20-1 and TRBJ2-5; no firm D call. Germline CDR1 and CDR2: DFQATT and SNEGSKA (reference sequence). The CDR3 is 12 amino acids. Trimming cost V 6 bases and J 5 bases, with 13 bases left between them. CDR3 residues: CSAMLPPETQYF. The CDR3 DNA sequence: TGCAGTGCAATGTTGCCCCCCGAGACCCAGTACTTC.

J is TRBJ2-5 and V is TRBV4-2; 13 bases align to TRBD2. CDR1 is LGHNA, CDR2 YNFKEQ, per germline. The ends lost 0 bases at V and 5 bases at J; junction bases unmatched: 6. CDR3 size: 17 residues. The CDR3 DNA reads TGTGCCAGCAGCCAAGATACGGGACTAGCGGGGTCGGAGACCCAGTACTTC. It is translated as CASSQDTGLAGSETQYF.

The chain recombines TRBV29-1 with TRBJ2-3, with D possibly being TRBD1 or TRBD2 (6 bases each). The CDR3 is made up of 15 amino acids. Germline V CDR1 and CDR2: SQVTM, ANQGSEA. Trimming removed 1 base from V and 5 bases from J, with 16 bases in between. The CDR3 region has the DNA TGCAGCGTTGAAGTAAGGGGGGCTCTCGGAGATACGCAGTATTTT. It is translated as CSVEVRGALGDTQYF.

This chain joins TRBV10-3 and TRBJ2-1; 10 bases line up with TRBD1. This CDR3 is built from 12 residues. The ends lost 3 bases at V and 12 bases at J; junction bases unmatched: 2. Looked up from germline, CDR1 is ENHRY and CDR2 is SYGVKD. CDR3 DNA: TGTGCCATCAGTGAAGACAGGGGGCGGCAGTTCTTC. Translating it yields CAISEDRGRQFF.